The rows below give T cell receptor beta chains drawn from one sample of a study of blood T cell repertoires in COVID-19. Produced via immunoSEQ multiplex PCR; TCRdb's table is partial and in-frame only. This repertoire shows about 83,000 clones, roughly 90% found once; its top ten account for 3%. Sequenced input: peripheral blood. These receptors were taken from a woman between 50 and 59 years old with active or convalescent COVID-19. Both conserved end residues are part of each CDR3. A D gene is named only where the DNA matches it firmly. The size entry is marked missing in some rows and otherwise reads once, few, many or a size class.

>TRBV13|TRBJ2-1|TRBD2|.
TGTGCCAGCAGCTTCAGGACTAGCGGGCCGTTCTTC
CASSFRTSGPFF
>TRBV7-2|TRBJ2-1|.|.
TGTGCCAGCAGCATCCTCTCGTACAATGAGCAGTTCTTC
CASSILSYNEQFF
>TRBV6-5|TRBJ2-2|TRBD1|.
TGTGCCAGCAGAACCGGGACAGCGAACACCGGGGAGCTGTTTTTT
CASRTGTANTGELFF
>TRBV28|TRBJ1-5|TRBD1|.
TGTGCCAGCAGAGGGGGGGACAGGGTGGCGCGGCAGCCCCAGCATTTT
CASRGGDRVARQPQHF
>TRBV5-1|TRBJ1-6|.|.
TGCGCCAGCAGCTCGGGACTCCAGAGCTCCTATAATTCACCCCTCCACTTT
CASSSGLQSSYNSPLHF
>TRBV7-2|TRBJ1-2|.|.
TGTGCCAGCAGCCCAACTCCCAGACAGGCATGGGGCTATGGCTACACCTTC
CASSPTPRQAWGYGYTF
>TRBV5-1|TRBJ1-4|.|.
TGCGCCAGCGCGTCCGGAGGAGGTGAAAAACTGTTTTTT
CASASGGGEKLFF
>TRBV7-8|TRBJ2-7|.|.
TGTGCCAGCAGCTTAGGGGGCTCGGCGGCCCCCTACGAGCAGTACTTC
CASSLGGSAAPYEQYF
>TRBV19|TRBJ2-7|.|once
TGTGCCAGTAGTACATTAGGGGCCGAGCAGTACTTC
CASSTLGAEQYF
>TRBV27|TRBJ2-7|.|.
TGTGCCAGCAGTAGGGGTGTTTCCTACGAGCAGTACTTC
CASSRGVSYEQYF
>TRBV25-1|TRBJ2-2|TRBD1|.
TGTGCCAGCAGTGATGACAGGGGTGAGGCCGGGGAGCTGTTTTTT
CASSDDRGEAGELFF